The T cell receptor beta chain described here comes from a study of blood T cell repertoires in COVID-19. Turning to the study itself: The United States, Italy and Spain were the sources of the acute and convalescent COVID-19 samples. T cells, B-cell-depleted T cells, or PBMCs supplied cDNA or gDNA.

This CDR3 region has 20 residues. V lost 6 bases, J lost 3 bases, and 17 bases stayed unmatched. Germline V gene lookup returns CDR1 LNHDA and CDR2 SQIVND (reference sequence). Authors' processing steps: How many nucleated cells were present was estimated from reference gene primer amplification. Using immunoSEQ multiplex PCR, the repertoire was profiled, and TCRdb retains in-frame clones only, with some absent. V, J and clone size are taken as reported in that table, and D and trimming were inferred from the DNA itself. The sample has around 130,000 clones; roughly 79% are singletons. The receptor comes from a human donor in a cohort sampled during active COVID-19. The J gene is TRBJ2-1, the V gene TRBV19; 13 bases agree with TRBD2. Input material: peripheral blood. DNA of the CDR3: TGTGCCAGTAGCGGAAAAGCGGTCGGGACTAGCGGGGCGAACTACAATGAGCAGTTCTTC. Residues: CASSGKAVGTSGANYNEQFF.